These 11 T cell receptor beta chains originate from one sample sequenced in a study of T cell responses to AZD1222 COVID-19 vaccine. Using immunoSEQ multiplex PCR, the repertoire was profiled, and TCRdb retains in-frame clones only, with some absent. The data hold about 180,000 clones, with 88% observed a single time. Sequencing was performed on peripheral blood, taken 28 days after the second AZD1222 dose. Receptors originate from an adult who received the AZD1222 COVID-19 vaccine.

The CDR3 DNA reads TGTGCCAGCAGCTTAGATGTCGGCGGGACAGACACCGGGGAGCTGTTTTTT. This encodes CASSLDVGGTDTGELFF. The chain employs TRBV7-2 and TRBJ2-2, with a tentative D call TRBD1 (7 bases). CDR1 and CDR2 from the germline V gene are SGHTA and FQGNSA. The CDR3 loop spans 17 amino acids. Trimming pared 1 base from V and 3 bases from J, leaving 15 bases between.

This clone was observed a single time. V usage is TRBV19 and J usage is TRBJ1-6; D is perhaps TRBD1 (5 bases). The CDR3 runs 16 residues. The germline V and J ends were trimmed by 3 bases and 10 bases, with 19 bases remaining between them. Germline V lookup: CDR1 LNHDA, CDR2 SQIVND (reference sequence). The CDR3 nucleotides read TGTGCCAGTAGTATCCCCCAGGGATCTTCGGAGTCACCCCTCCACTTT. This translates into CASSIPQGSSESPLHF. The full variable domain, completed using reference TRBV19 and TRBJ1-6, is DGGITQSPKYLFRKEGQNVTLSCEQNLNHDAMYWYRQDPGQGLRLIYYSQIVNDFQKGDIAEGYSVSREKKESFPLTVTSAQKNPTAFYLCASSIPQGSSESPLHFGNGTRLTVT.

This clone has a handful of counts. V and J are TRBV5-1 and TRBJ2-3; 10 bases align to TRBD2. V dropped 4 bases and J dropped 3; count of bases not matched to a gene: 5. The CDR3 spans 15 residues. CDR1 and CDR2 from the germline V gene are SGHRS and YFSETQ. In nucleotides, the CDR3 is TGCGCCAGCAGCGAGCGGGGGGGCTCGACAGATACGCAGTATTTT. As protein: CASSERGGSTDTQYF.

V gene TRBV19 combines with J gene TRBJ2-2, with 7 bases matching TRBD1. V shed 6 bases, J shed 3 bases, and the junction held 13 bases outside the gene matches. Germline V gene data show CDR1 as LNHDA and CDR2 as SQIVND (reference sequence). This CDR3 has 17 amino acids. The CDR3 DNA follows: TGTGCCAGTAGCCACCCCCGACAGGGCAGGGACACCGGGGAGCTGTTTTTT. It codes for CASSHPRQGRDTGELFF.

The chain employs TRBV6-5 and TRBJ1-1; the D gene is possibly TRBD1 (6 bases). In germline, CDR1 is MNHEY, CDR2 SVGAGI. V shed 5 bases and J shed 12 bases, with 10 bases lying between them. The CDR3 sequence is 10 residues long. In DNA form, the CDR3 reads TGTGCCAGCAGTCCAGGGGTTACTTTCTTT. It encodes CASSPGVTFF.

The chain combines TRBV9 with TRBJ2-7; TRBD1 might be the D (6 bases). The ends were cut back, 4 bases at V and 6 bases at J, with 14 bases in the middle. This CDR3 has 13 amino acids. Germline assignment: CDR1 SGDLS and CDR2 YYNGEE. The CDR3 sequence: CASSPTLTGEQYF. The CDR3 DNA sequence: TGTGCCAGCAGCCCCACTTTGACAGGCGAGCAGTACTTC.

This clone was counted a single time. The chain carries TRBV27 and TRBJ1-4; D is undetermined. CDR3 length: 13 amino acids. The V gene's germline CDR1 is MNHEY and CDR2 SMNVEV (reference sequence). With 6 bases removed from V and 4 bases from J, the gap between germline ends came to 9 bases. CDR3 in DNA: TGTGCCAGCAGGATGGGGAGTAATGAAAAACTGTTTTTT. It codes for CASRMGSNEKLFF.

This chain joins TRBV7-9 and TRBJ1-6; TRBD1 matches at 7 bases. V dropped 5 bases and J dropped 9; count of bases not matched to a gene: 10. Germline CDR1 and CDR2: SEHNR and FQNEAQ (reference sequence). The length of the CDR3 is 15 residues. CDR3 sequence: CASSRPTGMGSPLHF. The CDR3, as DNA: TGTGCCAGCAGCAGACCGACAGGGATGGGTTCACCCCTCCACTTT.

This clone was counted once. This chain links TRBV19 with TRBJ1-3; D possibly corresponds to TRBD1 (5 bases). V was pared by 7 bases and J by 0 bases, with 19 bases between. Per the germline V gene, CDR1 is LNHDA and CDR2 is SQIVND (reference sequence). The CDR3 has 17 amino acids. CDR3 loop: CASNFRGEPLSGNTIYF. The CDR3 DNA reads TGTGCCAGTAACTTTCGGGGGGAGCCGCTCTCTGGAAACACCATATATTTT.

The chain couples TRBV2 to TRBJ1-5, with unresolved D. Germline CDR1 is SNHLY and CDR2 is FYNNEI. This CDR3 contains 16 residues. Trimming cost V 7 bases and J 2 bases, with 18 bases left between them. The CDR3, as DNA: TGTGCCAGCAAATTAATAGAAGGGTTCGGCAATCAGCCCCAGCATTTT. Amino acids: CASKLIEGFGNQPQHF.

V gene TRBV25-1 combines with J gene TRBJ1-2, with TRBD1 matching 9 bases. Germline V CDR1 and CDR2: MGHDK, SYGVNS. After removal of 0 bases from V and 6 bases from J, the junction contained 5 bases not matched to a gene. The CDR3 covers 15 residues. The DNA of the CDR3 is TGTGCCAGCAGTGAATATCGGACAGGGGAGAATGGCTACACCTTC. Its protein is CASSEYRTGENGYTF.